The clone carrying this T cell receptor (beta chain) has just one count. This sample is drawn from a study of control samples from healthy donors and cancer patients. Sequencing used immunoSEQ multiplex PCR; TCRdb keeps in-frame clones, though not all of them. This sample yields 150,000 to 200,000 clones, of which about nine tenths are seen a single time; 2% to 2.5% belongs to the top ten. The CDR3 length is 11 residues. Trimming shortened V by 1 base and J by 11 bases, and 6 bases separated the two germline ends. CDR1 and CDR2 (germline): LGHNT, FRNRAP. The sequence derives from a woman aged 40 to 50 in good health. This sequence joins TRBV12-5 and TRBJ2-1; D call uncertain. The sample was blood. Here the CDR3 reads CASGLGRQQFF. The CDR3 region has the DNA TGTGCTAGTGGTTTGGGCAGGCAGCAGTTCTTC.